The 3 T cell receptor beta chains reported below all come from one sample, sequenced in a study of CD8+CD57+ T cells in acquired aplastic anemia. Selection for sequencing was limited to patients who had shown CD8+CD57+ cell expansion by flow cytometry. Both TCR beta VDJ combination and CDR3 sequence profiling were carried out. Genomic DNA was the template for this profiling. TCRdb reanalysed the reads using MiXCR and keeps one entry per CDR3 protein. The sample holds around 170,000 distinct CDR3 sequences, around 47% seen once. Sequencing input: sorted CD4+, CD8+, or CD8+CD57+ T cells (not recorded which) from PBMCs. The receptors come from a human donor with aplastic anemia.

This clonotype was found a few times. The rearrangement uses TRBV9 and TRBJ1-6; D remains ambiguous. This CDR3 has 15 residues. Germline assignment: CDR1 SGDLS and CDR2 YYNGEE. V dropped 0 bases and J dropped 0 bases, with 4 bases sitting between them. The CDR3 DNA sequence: TGTGCCAGCAGCGTAGGTAGCTCCTATAATTCACCCCTCCACTTT. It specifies CASSVGSSYNSPLHF.

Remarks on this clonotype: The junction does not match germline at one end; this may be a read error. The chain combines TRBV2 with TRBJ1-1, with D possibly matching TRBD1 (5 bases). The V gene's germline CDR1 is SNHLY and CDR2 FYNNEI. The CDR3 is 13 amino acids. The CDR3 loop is CASSAGGSTEAFF. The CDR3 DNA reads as TGTGCCAGCAGTGCGGGGGGTAGCACTGAGGCTTTCTTT. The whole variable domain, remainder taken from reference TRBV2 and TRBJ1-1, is EPEVTQTPSHQVTQMGQEVILRCVPISNHLYFYWYRQILGQKVEFLVSFYNNEISEKSEIFDDQFSVERPDGSNFTLKIRSTKLEDSAMYFCASSAGGSTEAFFGQGTRLTVV.

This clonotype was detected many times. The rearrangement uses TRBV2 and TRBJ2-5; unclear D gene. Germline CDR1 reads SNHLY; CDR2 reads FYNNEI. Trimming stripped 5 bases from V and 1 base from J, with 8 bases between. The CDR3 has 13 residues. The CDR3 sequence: CASSPHPQETQYF. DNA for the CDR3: TGTGCCAGCAGTCCACACCCCCAAGAGACCCAGTACTTC.